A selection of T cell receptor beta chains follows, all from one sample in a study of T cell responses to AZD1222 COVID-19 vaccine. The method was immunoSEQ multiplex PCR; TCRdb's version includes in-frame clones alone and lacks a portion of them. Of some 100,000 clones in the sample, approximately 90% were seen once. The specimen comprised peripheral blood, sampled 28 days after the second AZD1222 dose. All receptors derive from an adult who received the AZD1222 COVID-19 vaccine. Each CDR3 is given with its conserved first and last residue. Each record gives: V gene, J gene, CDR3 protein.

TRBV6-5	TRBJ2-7	CAIGSRAGGSYEQYF
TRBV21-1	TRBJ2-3	CAFVRSGDFTDTQYF
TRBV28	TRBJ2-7	CASSLWGVDRGYEQYF
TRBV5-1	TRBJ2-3	CASSLTGTHTDTQYF
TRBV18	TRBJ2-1	CASRAGGSSYNEQFF
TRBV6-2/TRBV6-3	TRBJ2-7	CASSPQDYEQYF
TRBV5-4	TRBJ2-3	CASSKTGGGQTDTQYF
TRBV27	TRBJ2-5	CASSPLGLAVETQYF
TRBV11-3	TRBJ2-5	CASSLGIVGGHQETQYF
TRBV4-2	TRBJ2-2	CASSPRTASNFGELFF
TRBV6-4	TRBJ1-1	CASSVEVGTEAFF
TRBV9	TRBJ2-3	CASSVDSGVADTQYF
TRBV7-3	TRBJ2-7	CASSPQTGSEQYF
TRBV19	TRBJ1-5	CASSRFRGDNQPQHF
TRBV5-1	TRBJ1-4	CASRAGTVNEKLFF
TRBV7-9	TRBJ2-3	CASTLDRAGPDTQYF
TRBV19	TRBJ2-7	CASSIDREAYEQYF
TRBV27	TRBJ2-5	CASSLIGTEETQYF
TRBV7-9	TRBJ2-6	CASSLAASGANVLTF
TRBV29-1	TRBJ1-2	CSVDGLGGQGGGYGYTF
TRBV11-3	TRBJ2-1	CASSPRPPTSGTYNEQFF
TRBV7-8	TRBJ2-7	CASSLAGIVMYEQYF
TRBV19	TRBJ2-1	CASTPTSGDSYNEQFF
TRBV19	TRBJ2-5	CASSRGGAGGETQYF
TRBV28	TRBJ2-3	CASPPAAGGSGEGAGDTQYF
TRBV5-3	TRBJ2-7	CARSWRRRAGTSGNYISYEQYF
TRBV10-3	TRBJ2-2	CAIRSQGGSQLFF
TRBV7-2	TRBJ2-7	CASEGAGSRVEQYF
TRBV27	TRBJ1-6	CASSLSRRPGRSNSPLHF
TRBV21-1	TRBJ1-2	CASSTIRKRGWAYGYTF
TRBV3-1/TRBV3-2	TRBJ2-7	CASSQVGRGATYEQYF
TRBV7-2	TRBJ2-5	CASSPRSQETQYF
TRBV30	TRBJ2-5	CAWSHRGQLRETQYF
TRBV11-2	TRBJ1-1	CASSLGTISGTEAFF
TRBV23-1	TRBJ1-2	CASSQQARDSNGYTF
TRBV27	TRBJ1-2	CASSLFGRVEGYGYTF
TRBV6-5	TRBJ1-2	CASSMTGDYGYTF
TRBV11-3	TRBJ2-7	CASSSQDGVRYEQYF
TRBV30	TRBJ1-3	CAWSSGNTIYF
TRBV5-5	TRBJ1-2	CASSLTGTANYGYTF
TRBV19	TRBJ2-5	CASREGSGGTWTQYF
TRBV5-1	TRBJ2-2	CASSLATSGPTGELFF
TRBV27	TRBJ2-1	CASSLSASGRGNEQFF
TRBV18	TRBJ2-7	CASSRGTGDEQYF
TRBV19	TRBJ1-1	CASSTSGPEAFF